The following is a T cell receptor (beta chain) sequence with its context. Its binding antigen is unknown. No much larger clonotype is one base removed from it; base qualities were not supplied. Collaborating institutions collected whole blood in K2EDTA tubes following their own protocols. For TCRbeta analysis, collaborators shipped samples as frozen whole blood, isolated PBMCs, or DNA extracted from either of those sample types. This entry belongs to a study of blood T cell repertoires in COVID-19 (dated by TCRdb to 2019 to 2021). For the wider study: Collaborator samples came from the United States, Italy and Spain and covered acute and convalescent phases of COVID-19. The dataset comprised deeply sampled blood TCRbeta repertoires from subjects exposed to, actively infected with, or recovered from COVID-19. Where available, HLA class I and class II types were obtained from metadata supplied by the sample provider rather than from assay-based typing. The prospective study material was composed of cDNA or gDNA derived from T cells, B-cell-depleted T cells, or PBMCs. The repertoires were released in a freely available public database intended as a resource for research on the immune response to SARS-CoV-2. The samples were drawn from the first 160 participants of the ongoing ImmuneRACE study and from more than 1,000 subjects provided by 6 global collaborators. Nearly every sample came with metadata listing a de-identified subject ID, COVID-19 status, age in years and sex.

TCRbeta CDR3 regions were amplified from genomic DNA using the immunoSEQ Assay, a bias-controlled multiplex PCR. The published analysis was carried out like this. The number of nucleated cells in each sample was estimated by amplification of reference gene primers within the assay. To quantify the absolute abundance of each unique TCRbeta CDR3 rearrangement, sequence reads were collapsed and filtered. For each sample, productive Simpson clonality was calculated as the square root of Simpson's diversity index over productive rearrangements. Held by TCRdb, this immuneACCESS table contains in-frame sequences only and omits some clones. Under half of the omission traces to an unresolved V gene where checked; the cause of the rest is unknown. V, J and clone size were drawn from that table, and D and trimming were deduced from the DNA. The sample has more than 200,000 clones on record, around 85% of them singletons. Of the sample, 2.2% falls within the top ten clones.

Summary of the overall study and its limitations: Clinical and demographic metadata were provided uncurated, with the amount varying by source and participant.

The source material was peripheral blood. The clonotype comes from a woman aged 45-65 years with acute or convalescent COVID-19.

The base sequence is TGTGCCAGCAGCCAAGGAATTCAGGCTTTCCCAGATACGCAGTATTTT. Translation gives CASSQGIQAFPDTQYF. The V and J segments used are TRBV4-2 and TRBJ2-3; there is no confident call for the D gene. CDR3 length: 16 amino acids, cysteine to phenylalanine. Left in the record is the CDR3 DNA by itself, 48 bases read in frame from the first base. CDR1 and CDR2 are read off the germline V gene as LGHNA and YNFKEQ. V is shortened by 1 base, J by 4 bases, and the region joining them spans 15 bases.